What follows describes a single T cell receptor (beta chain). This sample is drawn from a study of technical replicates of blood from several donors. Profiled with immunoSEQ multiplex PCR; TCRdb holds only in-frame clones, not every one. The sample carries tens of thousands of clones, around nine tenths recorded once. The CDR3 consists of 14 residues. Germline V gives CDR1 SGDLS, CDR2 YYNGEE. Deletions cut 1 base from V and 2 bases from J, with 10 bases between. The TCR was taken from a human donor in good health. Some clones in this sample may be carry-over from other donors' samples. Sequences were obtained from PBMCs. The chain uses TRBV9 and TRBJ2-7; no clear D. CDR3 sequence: CASSVHPGPYEQYF. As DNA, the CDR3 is TGTGCCAGCAGCGTACACCCCGGTCCCTACGAGCAGTACTTC.